A single sample is the source of the 9 T cell receptor beta chains below, sequenced in a study of patients and donors after allogeneic stem cell transplantation. Each CDR3 protein is one row after TCRdb ran MiXCR on the RT-PCR reads. The sample carries some 150,000 distinct CDR3 sequences, about a third recorded once. The specimen sequenced was blood, either unsorted or a sorted T cell fraction (not recorded which). The source of these receptors is a human donor who was either an allogeneic HSCT recipient or a stem cell or donor lymphocyte infusion donor (not recorded which). It is not recorded whose cells these are; they may come from a transplant donor.

In this sample, this clonotype turned up many times. The rearrangement uses TRBV4-1 and TRBJ1-6; no definite D call. V was cut by 4 bases and J by 13 bases, with 14 bases left in between. The CDR3 sequence is 13 residues long. CDR1 and CDR2 from the germline V gene are MGHRA and YSYEKL. As DNA, the CDR3 is TGCGCCAGCAGCCTCATCGGGGTAGGTCCCCTCCACTTT. Its protein is CASSLIGVGPLHF.

The J gene is TRBJ2-1, the V gene TRBV6-2 or TRBV6-3, with 7 positions matching TRBD1. V lost 6 bases, J lost 7 bases, and 9 bases stayed unmatched. CDR1 MNHEY and CDR2 SVGEGT come from the germline V gene. The CDR3 covers 14 residues. In DNA form, the CDR3 reads TGTGCCAGCAGCTCCTACAGGGGAAGAAATGAGCAGTTCTTC. Its protein product is CASSSYRGRNEQFF.

The chain employs TRBV12-3 or TRBV12-4 and TRBJ1-6; TRBD1 might be the D (5 bases). Trimming removed 7 bases at V and 6 bases at J, with 7 bases between. The length of the CDR3 is 12 residues. CDR3 residues: CASNQGNSPLHF. For the CDR3, the DNA is TGTGCCAGCAACCAGGGTAATTCACCCCTCCACTTT.

This clonotype has only a few counts. The rearrangement joins TRBV6-1 to TRBJ1-1; tentatively, D is TRBD1 (5 bases). The CDR3 spans 13 residues. Deletions cut 2 bases from V and 11 bases from J, with 15 bases between. Germline V gene data show CDR1 as MNHNS and CDR2 as SASEGT. This CDR3 is CASSERDLRAAFF. The CDR3 nucleotides are TGTGCCAGCAGTGAAAGGGACCTACGCGCGGCTTTCTTT.

The chain employs TRBV24-1 and TRBJ2-3, with TRBD2 as a possible D gene (7 bases). The V gene's germline CDR1 is KGHDR and CDR2 SFDVKD. V was pared by 2 bases and J by 6 bases, with 11 bases between. The CDR3 is 14 amino acids. In DNA, the CDR3 is TGTGCCACCAGTGATTGGGGGGGGGCGGATACGCAGTATTTT. Protein product: CATSDWGGADTQYF.

This sequence joins TRBV6-2 or TRBV6-3 and TRBJ1-1, with D perhaps matching TRBD1 (5 bases). V was trimmed by 2 bases and J by 1 base, leaving 8 bases between them. This CDR3 comprises 14 residues. CDR1 is MNHEY, CDR2 SVGEGT, per germline. The CDR3 protein is CASSYEGANTEAFF. In DNA, the CDR3 is TGTGCCAGCAGTTACGAAGGGGCGAACACTGAAGCTTTCTTT.

A few counts support this clonotype. The CDR3 loop reads CAGEMGTEAFF. CDR3 coding DNA: TGTGCCGGAGAAATGGGCACTGAAGCTTTCTTT. The gene calls are TRBV2 and TRBJ1-1; D unresolved. The germline V gene has CDR1 SNHLY and CDR2 FYNNEI. V lost 11 bases and J 4 bases, leaving 11 bases between the germline ends. CDR3 length equals 11 residues.

The rearrangement uses TRBV12-3 or TRBV12-4 and TRBJ1-1; no definite D call. The CDR3 contains 14 residues. The germline V and J ends were trimmed by 2 bases and 0 bases, with 7 bases remaining between them. The CDR3 DNA follows: TGTGCCAGCAGTTTATGGTCGATGAACACTGAAGCTTTCTTT. It translates to CASSLWSMNTEAFF.

The chain is built from TRBV15 and TRBJ2-3; 10 bases match TRBD2. Germline trimming cut 1 base from V and 2 bases from J; bases unmatched to any gene: 3. Germline V gene data show CDR1 as LNHNV and CDR2 as YYDKDF (reference sequence). The CDR3 is 16 amino acids. In nucleotides, the CDR3 is TGTGCCACCAGCAGAGGACTAGCGGGTATCACAGATACGCAGTATTTT. This gives the protein CATSRGLAGITDTQYF.